This paragraph reports one TCR beta chain. Germline CDR1 is MNHEY and CDR2 is SMNVEV (reference sequence). Between the trimmed V and J ends, which lost 6 bases and 2 bases, there was a span of 13 bases. This CDR3 has 14 amino acids. This entry belongs to a study of blood T cell repertoires in COVID-19. Study in general: Acute and convalescent COVID-19 samples came from the United States, Italy and Spain.

In the study's own analysis: The authors estimated nucleated cell counts from reference gene primer amplification. Libraries were prepared by immunoSEQ multiplex PCR; TCRdb keeps only in-frame clonotypes and omits some of them. V and J calls and clone size come straight from that table; D and trimming were deduced from the DNA. This sample yields 210,000 or so clones, of which 84% are seen a single time; about 5.1% belongs to the top ten. The chain couples TRBV27 to TRBJ1-2; D is undetermined. The sequencing sample was made of peripheral blood. The source is a woman in her sixties or seventies with active or convalescent COVID-19. The CDR3 DNA reads TGTGCCAGCAGGGCAGTAACCTCCAACTATGGCTACACCTTC. This sequence encodes CASRAVTSNYGYTF.